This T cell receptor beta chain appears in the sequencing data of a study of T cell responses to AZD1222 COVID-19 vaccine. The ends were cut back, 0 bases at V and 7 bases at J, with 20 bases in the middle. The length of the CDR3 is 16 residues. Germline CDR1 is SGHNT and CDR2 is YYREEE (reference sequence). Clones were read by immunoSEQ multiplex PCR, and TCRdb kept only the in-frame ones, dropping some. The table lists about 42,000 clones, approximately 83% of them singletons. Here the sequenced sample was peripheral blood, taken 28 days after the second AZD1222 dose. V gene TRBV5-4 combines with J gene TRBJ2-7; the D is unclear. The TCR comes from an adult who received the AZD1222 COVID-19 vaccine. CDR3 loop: CASSLDLRLLGSEQYF. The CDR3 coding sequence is TGTGCCAGCAGCTTGGACCTTCGCCTCCTAGGGTCTGAGCAGTACTTC.